These 5 T cell receptor beta chains originate from one sample sequenced in a study of cytomegalovirus exposure and HLA in healthy donors. PCR primers comprised 60 Vbeta and 13 Jbeta primers. TCRdb's table, derived via immunoSEQ multiplex PCR, lists solely in-frame clones and lacks some. The sample holds roughly 56,000 clones, around 87% seen once. The specimen was PBMCs. These TCRs come from a young man in good health and CMV-seronegative.

The chain is built from TRBV20-1 and TRBJ2-5; D call uncertain. Per germline, CDR1 DFQATT and CDR2 SNEGSKA (reference sequence). The V end lost 4 bases, the J end lost 3 bases, and 6 bases lay between the germline ends. The CDR3 is 11 amino acids. The CDR3 bases are TGCAGTGCTACAGGCGAAGAGACCCAGTACTTC. This gives the protein CSATGEETQYF.

The chain employs TRBV10-3 and TRBJ1-3, with D maybe TRBD1 (6 bases). Trimming took 6 bases from V and 0 from J, leaving 6 bases between them. This CDR3 spans 13 amino acids. Germline V CDR1 and CDR2: ENHRY, SYGVKD. Here the CDR3 reads CAIRDSSGNTIYF. In DNA, the CDR3 is TGTGCCATCAGGGACAGCTCTGGAAACACCATATATTTT.

The chain recombines TRBV2 with TRBJ1-2; D is uncertain. This CDR3 has 11 residues. Trimming removed 1 base at V and 7 bases at J, with 4 bases between. CDR1 SNHLY and CDR2 FYNNEI come from the germline V gene. The CDR3 loop reads CASSEGAGYTF. The CDR3 DNA is TGTGCCAGCAGTGAAGGAGCTGGCTACACCTTC.

The J gene is TRBJ1-6, the V gene TRBV5-1; D possibly corresponds to TRBD1 (6 bases). The CDR3 runs to 15 residues. Trimming stripped 0 bases from V and 10 bases from J, with 14 bases between. In germline, CDR1 is SGHRS, CDR2 YFSETQ. The CDR3 bases are TGCGCCAGCAGCTTGGCCGGTCAGGGGCGCTCACCCCTCCACTTT. It encodes CASSLAGQGRSPLHF.

The chain uses TRBV5-1 and TRBJ2-7; D ambiguous. V was clipped by 3 bases and J by 3 bases, with 7 bases between them. CDR1 SGHRS and CDR2 YFSETQ come from the germline V gene. This CDR3 has 12 residues. CDR3 in DNA: TGCGCCAGCAGCTCTACCTACTACGAGCAGTACTTC. Protein sequence: CASSSTYYEQYF.